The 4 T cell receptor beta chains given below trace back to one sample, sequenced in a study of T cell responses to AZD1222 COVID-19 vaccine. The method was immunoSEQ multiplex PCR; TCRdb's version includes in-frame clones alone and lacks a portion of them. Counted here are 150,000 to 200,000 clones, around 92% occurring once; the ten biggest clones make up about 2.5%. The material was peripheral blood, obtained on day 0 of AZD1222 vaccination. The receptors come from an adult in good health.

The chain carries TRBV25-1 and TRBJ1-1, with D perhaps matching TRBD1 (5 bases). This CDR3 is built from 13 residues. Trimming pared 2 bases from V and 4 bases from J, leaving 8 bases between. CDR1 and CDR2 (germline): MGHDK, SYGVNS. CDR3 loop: CASSETGVTEAFF. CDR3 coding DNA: TGTGCCAGCAGTGAAACGGGGGTCACTGAAGCTTTCTTT.

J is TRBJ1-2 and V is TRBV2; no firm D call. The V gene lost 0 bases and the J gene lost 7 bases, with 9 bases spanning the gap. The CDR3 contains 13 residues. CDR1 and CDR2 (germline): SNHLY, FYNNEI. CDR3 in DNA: TGTGCCAGCAGTGAAGCCCCGGAAGTTGGCTACACCTTC. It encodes CASSEAPEVGYTF.

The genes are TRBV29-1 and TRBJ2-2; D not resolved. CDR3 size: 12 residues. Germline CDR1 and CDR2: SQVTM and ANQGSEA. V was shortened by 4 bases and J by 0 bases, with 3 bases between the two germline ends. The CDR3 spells CSVASNTGELFF. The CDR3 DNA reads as TGCAGCGTTGCATCGAACACCGGGGAGCTGTTTTTT.

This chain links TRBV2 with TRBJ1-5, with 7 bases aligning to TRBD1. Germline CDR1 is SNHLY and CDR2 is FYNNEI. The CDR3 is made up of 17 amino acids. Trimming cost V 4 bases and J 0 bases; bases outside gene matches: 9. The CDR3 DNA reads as TGTGCCAGCAGTGGGCCACAGGGGACGCCTAGCAATCAGCCCCAGCATTTT. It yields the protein CASSGPQGTPSNQPQHF.